Listed here are 6 T cell receptor beta chains from one sample, sequenced in a study of memory CD4+ T cells and cytomegalovirus serostatus. Single viable CD3+CD4+CD8-CD45RO+ cells were sorted as the memory CD4+ T cells. Profiled with immunoSEQ multiplex PCR; TCRdb holds only in-frame clones, not every one. The repertoire holds roughly 48,000 clones, with approximately 80% as singletons. Sequencing input: memory CD4+ T cells from blood. Every receptor here comes from an adult in good health and CMV-seropositive.

The chain carries TRBV6-6 and TRBJ2-7, with TRBD2 matching over 8 bases. After removal of 6 bases from V and 2 bases from J, the junction contained 12 bases not matched to a gene. This CDR3 region has 16 residues. Germline V gene sequence: CDR1 MNHNY, CDR2 SVGAGI (reference sequence). The CDR3: CASSDTGGRIPYEQYF. The CDR3, as DNA: TGTGCCAGCAGCGATACGGGCGGGAGGATCCCCTACGAGCAGTACTTC.

V gene TRBV2 combines with J gene TRBJ2-1; D remains unclear. The CDR3 runs 17 residues. Between the trimmed V and J ends, which lost 4 bases and 6 bases, there was a span of 22 bases. Germline CDR1 is SNHLY and CDR2 is FYNNEI. CDR3 region: CASSVAATRFFANEQFF. In DNA, the CDR3 is TGTGCCAGCAGTGTTGCGGCAACGCGGTTCTTCGCCAATGAGCAGTTCTTC.

This chain connects TRBV19 to TRBJ2-7, with 7 positions matching TRBD1. Trimming took 1 base from V and 3 from J; bases not matched to a gene: 9. There are 16 residues in the CDR3. Germline CDR1 LNHDA, CDR2 SQIVND (reference sequence). The CDR3, as DNA: TGTGCCAGTAGTATAGCGGGAACGACAGGGATCTACGAGCAGTACTTC. This codes for CASSIAGTTGIYEQYF. Supplemented by reference TRBV19 and TRBJ2-7, the full variable domain reads DGGITQSPKYLFRKEGQNVTLSCEQNLNHDAMYWYRQDPGQGLRLIYYSQIVNDFQKGDIAEGYSVSREKKESFPLTVTSAQKNPTAFYLCASSIAGTTGIYEQYFGPGTRLTVT.

As regards this clone: One end of the junction is discordant with germline, which a read error may explain. This chain connects TRBV5-1 to TRBJ2-7; 8 positions agree with TRBD1. The germline V gene has CDR1 SGHRS and CDR2 YFSETQ. CDR3 length: 16 residues. The CDR3 nucleotides are TGCGCCAGCAGGAGGCCCGGGACAGGCGTCTCCTCCGAGCAGTACTTC. Its translation: CASRRPGTGVSSEQYF.

This chain connects TRBV27 to TRBJ2-7, with TRBD1 as a possible D gene (6 bases). CDR3 length: 14 residues. The germline CDR1 and CDR2 sequences are MNHEY and SMNVEV (reference sequence). V lost 6 bases to trimming and J lost 2 bases, with 14 bases between them. The CDR3 sequence is CASSTGTSTYEQYF. In nucleotides, the CDR3 is TGTGCCAGCAGCACCGGGACATCCACCTACGAGCAGTACTTC.

The chain has TRBV11-1 and TRBJ1-1; tentatively, D is TRBD1 (6 bases). CDR3 size: 15 residues. V lost 5 bases and J lost 4, with 17 bases in between. The V gene's germline CDR1 is SGHAT and CDR2 FQDESV (reference sequence). In DNA form, the CDR3 reads TGTGCCAGCAGCATACAGGGATCCCTTGGCACTGAAGCTTTCTTT. It yields the protein CASSIQGSLGTEAFF.